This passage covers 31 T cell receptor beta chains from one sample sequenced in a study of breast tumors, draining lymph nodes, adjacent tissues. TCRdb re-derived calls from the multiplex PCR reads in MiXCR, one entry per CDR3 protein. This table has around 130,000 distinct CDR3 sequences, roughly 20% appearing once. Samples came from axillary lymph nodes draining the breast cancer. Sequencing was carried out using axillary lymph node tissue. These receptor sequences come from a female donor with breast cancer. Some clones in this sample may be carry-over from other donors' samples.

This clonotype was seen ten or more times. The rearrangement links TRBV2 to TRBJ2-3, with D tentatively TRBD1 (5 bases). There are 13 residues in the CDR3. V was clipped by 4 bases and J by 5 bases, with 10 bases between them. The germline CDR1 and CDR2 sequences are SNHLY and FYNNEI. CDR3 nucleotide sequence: TGTGCCAGCAGTGCACAGGCCAGAGATACGCAGTATTTT. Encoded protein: CASSAQARDTQYF.

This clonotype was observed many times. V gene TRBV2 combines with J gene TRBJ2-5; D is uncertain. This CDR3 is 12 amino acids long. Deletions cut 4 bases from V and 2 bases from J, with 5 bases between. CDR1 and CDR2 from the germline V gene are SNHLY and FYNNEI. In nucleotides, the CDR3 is TGTGCCAGCAGTGTCCGGCAAGAGACCCAGTACTTC. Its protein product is CASSVRQETQYF.

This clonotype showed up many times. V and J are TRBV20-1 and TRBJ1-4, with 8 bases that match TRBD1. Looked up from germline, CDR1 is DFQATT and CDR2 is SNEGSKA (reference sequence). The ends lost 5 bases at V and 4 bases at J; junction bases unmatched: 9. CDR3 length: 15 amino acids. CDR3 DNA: TGCAGTGCTTATCGCCAGGGGGCGTTTAATGAAAAACTGTTTTTT. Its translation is CSAYRQGAFNEKLFF.

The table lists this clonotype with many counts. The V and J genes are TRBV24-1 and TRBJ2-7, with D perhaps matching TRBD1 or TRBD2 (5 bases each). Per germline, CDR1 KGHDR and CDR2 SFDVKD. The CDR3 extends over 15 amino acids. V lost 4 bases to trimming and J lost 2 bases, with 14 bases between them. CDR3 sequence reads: CATSEQGPLTYEQYF. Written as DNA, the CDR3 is TGTGCCACCAGTGAGCAGGGACCCCTAACCTACGAGCAGTACTTC.

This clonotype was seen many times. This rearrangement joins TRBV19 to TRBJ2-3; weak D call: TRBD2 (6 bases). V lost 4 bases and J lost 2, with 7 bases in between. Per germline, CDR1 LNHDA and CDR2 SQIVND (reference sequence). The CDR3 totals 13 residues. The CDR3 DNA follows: TGTGCCAGTAGTAGGGACTTCACAGATACGCAGTATTTT. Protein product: CASSRDFTDTQYF. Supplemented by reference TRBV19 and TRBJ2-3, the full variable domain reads DGGITQSPKYLFRKEGQNVTLSCEQNLNHDAMYWYRQDPGQGLRLIYYSQIVNDFQKGDIAEGYSVSREKKESFPLTVTSAQKNPTAFYLCASSRDFTDTQYFGPGTRLTVL.

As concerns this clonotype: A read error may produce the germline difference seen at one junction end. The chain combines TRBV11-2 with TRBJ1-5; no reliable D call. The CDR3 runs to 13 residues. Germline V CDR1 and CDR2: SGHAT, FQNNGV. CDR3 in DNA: TGTGCCAGCAGCTTAGACAGAAATCAGCACCAGCATTTT. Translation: CASSLDRNQHQHF.

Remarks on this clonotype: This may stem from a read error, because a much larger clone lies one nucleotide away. CDR3 sequence: CASSLDGDSYGHTF. CDR3 DNA: TGTGCCAGCAGCTTAGACGGGGACAGCTATGGCCACACCTTC. The V gene is TRBV5-6, the J gene TRBJ1-2; 7 nucleotides agree with TRBD1. The CDR3 sequence is 14 residues long. Germline lookup yields CDR1 SGHDT and CDR2 YYEEEE.

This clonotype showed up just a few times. The CDR3 sequence: CASSLEGLPYEQYF. For the CDR3, the DNA is TGTGCCAGCAGTTTAGAGGGCCTCCCCTACGAGCAGTACTTC. The rearrangement joins TRBV28 to TRBJ2-7; tentative D call: TRBD2 (5 bases). Germline V gene sequence: CDR1 MDHEN, CDR2 SYDVKM. The CDR3 contains 14 residues. V lost 2 bases, J lost 2 bases, and 10 bases lay in between. Combining the CDR3 with reference TRBV28 and TRBJ2-7 gives the whole variable domain DVKVTQSSRYLVKRTGEKVFLECVQDMDHENMFWYRQDPGLGLRLIYFSYDVKMKEKGDIPEGYSVSREKKERFSLILESASTNQTSMYLCASSLEGLPYEQYFGPGTRLTVT.

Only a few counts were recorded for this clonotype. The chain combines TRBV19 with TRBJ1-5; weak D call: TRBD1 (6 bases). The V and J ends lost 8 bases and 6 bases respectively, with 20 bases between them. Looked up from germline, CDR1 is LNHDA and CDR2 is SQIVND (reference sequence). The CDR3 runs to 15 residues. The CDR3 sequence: CASSSGERQGQPQHF. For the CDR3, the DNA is TGTGCCAGTTCATCAGGGGAACGGCAAGGTCAGCCCCAGCATTTT.

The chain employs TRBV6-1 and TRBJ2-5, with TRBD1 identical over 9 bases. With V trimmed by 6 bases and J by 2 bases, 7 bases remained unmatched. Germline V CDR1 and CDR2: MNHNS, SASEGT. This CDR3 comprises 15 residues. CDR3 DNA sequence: TGTGCCAGCAGCCAACAGGGGGCCTATCAAGAGACCCAGTACTTC. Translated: CASSQQGAYQETQYF.

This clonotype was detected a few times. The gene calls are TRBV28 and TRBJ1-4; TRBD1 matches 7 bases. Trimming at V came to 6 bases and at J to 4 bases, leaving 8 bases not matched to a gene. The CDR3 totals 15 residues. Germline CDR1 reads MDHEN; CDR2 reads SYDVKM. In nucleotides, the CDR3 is TGTGCCAGCAGCCCAGGGGACAGAAATAATGAAAAACTGTTTTTT. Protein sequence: CASSPGDRNNEKLFF.

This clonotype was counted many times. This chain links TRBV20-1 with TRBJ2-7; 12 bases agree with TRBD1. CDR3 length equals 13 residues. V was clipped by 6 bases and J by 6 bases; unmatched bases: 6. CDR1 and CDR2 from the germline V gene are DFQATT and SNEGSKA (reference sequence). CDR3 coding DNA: TGCAGTGCCCCTCGGGACAGGGGGCGCGAGCAGTACTTC. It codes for CSAPRDRGREQYF.

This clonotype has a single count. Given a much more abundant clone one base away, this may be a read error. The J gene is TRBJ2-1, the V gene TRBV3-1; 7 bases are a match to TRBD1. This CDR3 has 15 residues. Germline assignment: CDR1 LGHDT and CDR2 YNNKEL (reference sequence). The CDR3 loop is CASRRTGTAGNEQSF. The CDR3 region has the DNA TGCGCCAGCAGGAGGACAGGAACCGCGGGCAATGAGCAGTCCTTC.

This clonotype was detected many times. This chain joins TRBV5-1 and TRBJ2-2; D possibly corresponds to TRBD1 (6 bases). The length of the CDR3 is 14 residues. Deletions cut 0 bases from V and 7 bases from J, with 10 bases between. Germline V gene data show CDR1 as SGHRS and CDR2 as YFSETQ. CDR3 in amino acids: CASSLGGQYGELFF. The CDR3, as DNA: TGCGCCAGCAGCTTGGGAGGACAGTACGGGGAGCTGTTTTTT.

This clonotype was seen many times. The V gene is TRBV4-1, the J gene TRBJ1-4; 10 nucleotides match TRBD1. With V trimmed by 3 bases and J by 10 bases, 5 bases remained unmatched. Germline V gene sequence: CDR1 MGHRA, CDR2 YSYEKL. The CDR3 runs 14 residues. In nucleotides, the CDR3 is TGCGCCAGCAGCCAGGGACAGGGGAGGTCAAAACTGTTTTTT. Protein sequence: CASSQGQGRSKLFF.

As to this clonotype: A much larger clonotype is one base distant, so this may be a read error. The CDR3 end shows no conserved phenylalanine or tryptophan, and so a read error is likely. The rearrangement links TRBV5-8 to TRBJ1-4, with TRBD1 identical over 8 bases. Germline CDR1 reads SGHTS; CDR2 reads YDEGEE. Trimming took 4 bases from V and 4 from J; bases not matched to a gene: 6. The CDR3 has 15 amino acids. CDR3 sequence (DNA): TGTGCCAGCAGCCAACCGACAGGGGTTAATGAAAAACTGTTTTCT. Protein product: CASSQPTGVNEKLFS.

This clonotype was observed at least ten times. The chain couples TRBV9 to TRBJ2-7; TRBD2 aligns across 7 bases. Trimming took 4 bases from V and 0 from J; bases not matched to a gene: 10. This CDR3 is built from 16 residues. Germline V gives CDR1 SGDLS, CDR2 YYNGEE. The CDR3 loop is CASSPRDYPSSYEQYF. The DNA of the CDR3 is TGTGCCAGCAGCCCCCGGGACTACCCGAGCTCCTACGAGCAGTACTTC.

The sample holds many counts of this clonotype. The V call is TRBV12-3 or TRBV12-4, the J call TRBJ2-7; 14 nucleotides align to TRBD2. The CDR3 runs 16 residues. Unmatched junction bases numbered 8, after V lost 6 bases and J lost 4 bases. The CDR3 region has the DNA TGTGCCAGCAGCCTTCCGGGACTAGCGGGAGTTTACGAGCAGTACTTC. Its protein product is CASSLPGLAGVYEQYF.

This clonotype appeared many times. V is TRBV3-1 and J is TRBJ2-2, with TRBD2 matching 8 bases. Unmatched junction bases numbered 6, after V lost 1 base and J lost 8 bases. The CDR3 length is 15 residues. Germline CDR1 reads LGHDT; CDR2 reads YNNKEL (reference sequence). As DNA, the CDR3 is TGTGCCAGCAGCCAAGGGCCGGGAGGGCCTGGGGAGCTGTTTTTT. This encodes CASSQGPGGPGELFF.

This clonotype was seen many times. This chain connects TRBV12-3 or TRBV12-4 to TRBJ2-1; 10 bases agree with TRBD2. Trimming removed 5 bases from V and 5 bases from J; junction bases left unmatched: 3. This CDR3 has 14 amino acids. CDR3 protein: CASSPSGRHNEQFF. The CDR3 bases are TGTGCCAGCAGTCCTAGCGGGAGACACAATGAGCAGTTCTTC.

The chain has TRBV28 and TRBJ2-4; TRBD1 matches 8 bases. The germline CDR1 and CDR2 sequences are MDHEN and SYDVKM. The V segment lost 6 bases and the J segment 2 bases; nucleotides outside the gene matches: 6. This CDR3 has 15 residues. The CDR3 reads CASRDRQGTKNIQYF. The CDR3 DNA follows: TGTGCCAGCAGGGACCGACAGGGGACCAAAAACATTCAGTACTTC.

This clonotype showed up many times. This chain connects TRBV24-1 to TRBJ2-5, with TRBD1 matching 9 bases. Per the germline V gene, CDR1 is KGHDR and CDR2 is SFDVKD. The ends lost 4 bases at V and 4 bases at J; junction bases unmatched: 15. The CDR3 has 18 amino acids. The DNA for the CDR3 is TGTGCCACCAGTGAATTGACGTCCGGGACAGGGTTGTCAGAGACCCAGTACTTC. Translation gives CATSELTSGTGLSETQYF.

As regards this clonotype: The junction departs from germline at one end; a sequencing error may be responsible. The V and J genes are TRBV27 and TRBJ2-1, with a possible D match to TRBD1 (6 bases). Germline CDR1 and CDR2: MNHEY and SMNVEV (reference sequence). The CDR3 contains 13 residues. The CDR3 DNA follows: TGTGCCGGCAGGGGTCTCTTGTTCAGTGAGCAGTTCTTC. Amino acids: CAGRGLLFSEQFF.

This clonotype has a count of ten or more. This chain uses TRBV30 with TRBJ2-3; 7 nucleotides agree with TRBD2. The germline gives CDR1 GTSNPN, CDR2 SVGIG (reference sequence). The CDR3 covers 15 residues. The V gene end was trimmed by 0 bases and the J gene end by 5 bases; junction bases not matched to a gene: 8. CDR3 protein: CAWSVAAGVGDTQYF. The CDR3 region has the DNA TGTGCCTGGAGTGTAGCGGCGGGAGTCGGAGATACGCAGTATTTT.

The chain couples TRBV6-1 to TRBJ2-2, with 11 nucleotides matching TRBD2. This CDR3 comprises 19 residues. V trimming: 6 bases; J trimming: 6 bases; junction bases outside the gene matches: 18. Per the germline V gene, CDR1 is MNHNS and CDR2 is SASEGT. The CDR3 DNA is TGTGCCAGCAGAGGATTAGCGGGAGGGGGTATATGGCGAGCCGGGGAGCTGTTTTTT. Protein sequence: CASRGLAGGGIWRAGELFF.

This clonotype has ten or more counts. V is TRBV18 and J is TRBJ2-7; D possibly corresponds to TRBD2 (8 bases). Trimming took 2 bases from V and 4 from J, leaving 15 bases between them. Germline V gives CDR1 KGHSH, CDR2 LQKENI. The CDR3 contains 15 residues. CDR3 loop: CASSPSSGDRYEQYF. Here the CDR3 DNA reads TGTGCCAGCTCACCAAGTAGCGGGGACAGATACGAGCAGTACTTC.

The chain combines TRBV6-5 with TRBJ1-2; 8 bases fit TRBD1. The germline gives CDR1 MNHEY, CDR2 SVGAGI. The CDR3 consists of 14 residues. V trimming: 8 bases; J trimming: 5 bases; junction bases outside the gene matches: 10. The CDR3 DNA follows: TGTGCCAGCGGACCAGGGGGCTCTGGGTATGGCTACACCTTC. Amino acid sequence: CASGPGGSGYGYTF.

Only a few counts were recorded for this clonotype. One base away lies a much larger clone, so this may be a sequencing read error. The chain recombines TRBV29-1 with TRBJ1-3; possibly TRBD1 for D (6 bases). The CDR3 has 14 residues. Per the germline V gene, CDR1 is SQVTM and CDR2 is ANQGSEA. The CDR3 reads CGVEGGAAGNTIYF. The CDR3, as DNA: TGCGGCGTTGAAGGGGGGGCCGCAGGAAACACCATATATTTT.

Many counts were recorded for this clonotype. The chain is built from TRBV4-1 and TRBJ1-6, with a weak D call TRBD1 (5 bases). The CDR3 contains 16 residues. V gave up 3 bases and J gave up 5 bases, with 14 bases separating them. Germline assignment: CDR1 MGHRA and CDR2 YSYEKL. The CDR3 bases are TGCGCCAGCAGCCACCTCCAGGGCCTTAATAATTCACCCCTCCACTTT. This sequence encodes CASSHLQGLNNSPLHF.

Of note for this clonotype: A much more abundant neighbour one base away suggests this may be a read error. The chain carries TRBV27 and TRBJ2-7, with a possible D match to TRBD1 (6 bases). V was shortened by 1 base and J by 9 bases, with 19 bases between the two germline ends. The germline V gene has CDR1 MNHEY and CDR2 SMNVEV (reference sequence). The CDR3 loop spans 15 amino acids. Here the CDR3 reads CASSLWPATGEMQYF. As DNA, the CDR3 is TGTGCCAGCAGTTTATGGCCCGCGACAGGCGAAATGCAGTACTTC.

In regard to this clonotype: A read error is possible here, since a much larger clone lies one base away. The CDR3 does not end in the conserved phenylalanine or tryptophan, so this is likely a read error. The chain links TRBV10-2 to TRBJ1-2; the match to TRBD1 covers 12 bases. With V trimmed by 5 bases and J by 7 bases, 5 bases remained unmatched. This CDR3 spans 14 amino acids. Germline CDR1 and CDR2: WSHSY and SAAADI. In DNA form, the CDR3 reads TGCGCCAGCAGTCCGGGACAGGGGGCGTCTGGCTACACCCTC. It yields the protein CASSPGQGASGYTL.